This TCR beta chain was captured in a study of shared clonotypes between healthy human individuals. Study-wide findings and caveats: Among non-shared clonotypes, generation probabilities were lower than among those shared by all four donors.

Worth noting for this clone: Its specificity is unknown.

Caucasian adults residing in Nashville, Tennessee made up all the donors. Produced via immunoSEQ multiplex PCR; TCRdb's table is partial and in-frame only. The sample has over 1.5 million clones, approximately 98% seen once; the top ten hold around 0.47%. The CDR3 length is 14 residues. Trimming pared 6 bases from V and 6 bases from J, leaving 16 bases between. Germline V gene data show CDR1 as SGHNT and CDR2 as YYREEE (reference sequence). The chain joins TRBV5-4 to TRBJ2-1, with D possibly being TRBD2 (6 bases). The sequencing sample was made of naive CD4+ T cells sorted from blood. The subset denotes: CD45RA+ positively selected. This receptor was identified in a man aged 30 to 45 in good health. The CDR3 sequence: CASTTEAGSNEQFF. In DNA, the CDR3 is TGTGCCAGCACCACCGAGGCGGGATCCAATGAGCAGTTCTTC.